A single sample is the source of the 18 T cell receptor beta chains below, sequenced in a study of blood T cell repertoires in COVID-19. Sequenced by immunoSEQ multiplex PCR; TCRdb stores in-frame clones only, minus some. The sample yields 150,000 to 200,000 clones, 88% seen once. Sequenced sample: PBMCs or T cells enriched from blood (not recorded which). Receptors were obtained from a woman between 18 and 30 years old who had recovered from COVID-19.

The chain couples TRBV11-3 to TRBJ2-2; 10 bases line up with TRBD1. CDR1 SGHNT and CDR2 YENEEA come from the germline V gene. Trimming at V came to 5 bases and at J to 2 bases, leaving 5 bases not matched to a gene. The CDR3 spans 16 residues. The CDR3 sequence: CASSTGQGTNTGELFF. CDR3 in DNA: TGTGCCAGCAGCACGGGACAGGGGACCAACACCGGGGAGCTGTTTTTT.

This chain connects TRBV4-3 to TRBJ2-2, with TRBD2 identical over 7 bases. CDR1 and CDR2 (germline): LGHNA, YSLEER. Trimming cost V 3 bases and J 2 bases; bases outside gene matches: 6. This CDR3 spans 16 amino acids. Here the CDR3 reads CASSHASGDNTGELFF. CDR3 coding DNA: TGCGCCAGCAGCCATGCGAGCGGGGATAACACCGGGGAGCTGTTTTTT.

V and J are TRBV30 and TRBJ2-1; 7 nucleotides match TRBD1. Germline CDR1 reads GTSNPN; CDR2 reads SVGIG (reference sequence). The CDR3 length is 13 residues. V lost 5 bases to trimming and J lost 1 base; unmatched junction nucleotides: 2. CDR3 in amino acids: CAWDRVSYNEQFF. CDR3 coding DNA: TGTGCCTGGGACAGGGTGTCCTACAATGAGCAGTTCTTC.

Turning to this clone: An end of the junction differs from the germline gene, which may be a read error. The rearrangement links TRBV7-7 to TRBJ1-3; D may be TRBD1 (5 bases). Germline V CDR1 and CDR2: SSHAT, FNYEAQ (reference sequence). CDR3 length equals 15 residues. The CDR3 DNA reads TGTGCTAGCAGCGAAGGGGTTCAAGCTGGAAACACCATATATTTT. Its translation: CASSEGVQAGNTIYF.

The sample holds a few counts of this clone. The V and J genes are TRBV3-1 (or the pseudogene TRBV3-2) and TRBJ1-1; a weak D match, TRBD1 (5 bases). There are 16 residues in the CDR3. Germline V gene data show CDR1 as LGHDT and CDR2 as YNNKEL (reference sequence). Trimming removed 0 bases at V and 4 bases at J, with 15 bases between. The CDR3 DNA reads TGTGCCAGCAGCCAAGATGTGTGGCAGGGTGGCACTGAAGCTTTCTTT. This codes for CASSQDVWQGGTEAFF.

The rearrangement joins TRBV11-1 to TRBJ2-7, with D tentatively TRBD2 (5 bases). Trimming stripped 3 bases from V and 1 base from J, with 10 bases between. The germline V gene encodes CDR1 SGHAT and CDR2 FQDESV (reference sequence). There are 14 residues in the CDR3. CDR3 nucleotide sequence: TGTGCCAGCAGCTTCAGCGGTGGTTCCTACGAGCAGTACTTC. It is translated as CASSFSGGSYEQYF.

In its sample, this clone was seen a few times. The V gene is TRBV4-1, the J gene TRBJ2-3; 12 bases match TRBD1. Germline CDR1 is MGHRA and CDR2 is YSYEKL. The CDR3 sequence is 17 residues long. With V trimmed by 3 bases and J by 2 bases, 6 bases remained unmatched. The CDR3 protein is CASSQSGTGGATDTQYF. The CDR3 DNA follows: TGCGCCAGCAGCCAGTCCGGGACAGGGGGCGCCACAGATACGCAGTATTTT.

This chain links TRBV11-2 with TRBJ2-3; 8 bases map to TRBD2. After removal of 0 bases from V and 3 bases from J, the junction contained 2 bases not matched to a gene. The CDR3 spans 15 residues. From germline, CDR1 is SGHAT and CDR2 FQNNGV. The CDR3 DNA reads TGTGCCAGCAGCTTAGAACTAGCGGATACAGATACGCAGTATTTT. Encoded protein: CASSLELADTDTQYF.

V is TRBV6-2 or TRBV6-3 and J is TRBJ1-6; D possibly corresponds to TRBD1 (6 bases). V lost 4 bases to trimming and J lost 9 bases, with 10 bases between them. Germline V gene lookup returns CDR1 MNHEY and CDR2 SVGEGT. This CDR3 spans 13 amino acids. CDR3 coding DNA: TGTGCCAGCAGTTTTAGGGGGATTTCACCCCTCCACTTT. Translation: CASSFRGISPLHF.

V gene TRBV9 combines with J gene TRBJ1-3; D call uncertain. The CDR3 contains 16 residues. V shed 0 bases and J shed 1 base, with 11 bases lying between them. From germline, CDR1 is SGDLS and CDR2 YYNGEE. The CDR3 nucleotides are TGTGCCAGCAGCGTAGGATTCGGCGGGTCTGGAAACACCATATATTTT. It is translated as CASSVGFGGSGNTIYF.

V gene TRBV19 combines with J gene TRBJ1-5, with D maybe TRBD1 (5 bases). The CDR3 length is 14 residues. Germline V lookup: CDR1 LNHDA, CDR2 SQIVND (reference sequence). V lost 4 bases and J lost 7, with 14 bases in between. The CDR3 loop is CASSTQGSGQPQHF. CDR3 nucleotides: TGTGCCAGTAGTACTCAGGGATCAGGGCAGCCCCAGCATTTT.

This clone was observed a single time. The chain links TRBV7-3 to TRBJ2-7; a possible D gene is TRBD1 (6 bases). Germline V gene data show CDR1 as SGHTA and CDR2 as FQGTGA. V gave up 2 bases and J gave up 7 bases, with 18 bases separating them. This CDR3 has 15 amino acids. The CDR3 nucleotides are TGTGCCAGCAGCTTATCGGGGACATTTCAATCGGAGCAGTACTTC. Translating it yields CASSLSGTFQSEQYF.

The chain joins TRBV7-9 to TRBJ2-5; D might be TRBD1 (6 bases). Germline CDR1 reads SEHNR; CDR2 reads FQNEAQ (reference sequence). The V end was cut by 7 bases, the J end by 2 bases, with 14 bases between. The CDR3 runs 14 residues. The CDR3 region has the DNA TGTGCCAGCATTGGGGGCCCCGGGCAAGAGACCCAGTACTTC. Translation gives CASIGGPGQETQYF.

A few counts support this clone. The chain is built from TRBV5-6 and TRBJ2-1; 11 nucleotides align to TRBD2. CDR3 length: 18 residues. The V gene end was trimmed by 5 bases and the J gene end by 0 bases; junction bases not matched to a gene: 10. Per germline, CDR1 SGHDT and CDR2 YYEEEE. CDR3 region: CASRPGLADSYSYNEQFF. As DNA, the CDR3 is TGTGCCAGCAGACCGGGACTAGCGGACTCGTACTCCTACAATGAGCAGTTCTTC.

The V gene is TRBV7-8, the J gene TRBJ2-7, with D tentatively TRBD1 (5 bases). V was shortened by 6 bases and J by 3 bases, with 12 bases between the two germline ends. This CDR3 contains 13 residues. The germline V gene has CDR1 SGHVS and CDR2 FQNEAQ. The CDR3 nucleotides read TGTGCCAGCAGTGCAGGGCAACACTACGAGCAGTACTTC. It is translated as CASSAGQHYEQYF.

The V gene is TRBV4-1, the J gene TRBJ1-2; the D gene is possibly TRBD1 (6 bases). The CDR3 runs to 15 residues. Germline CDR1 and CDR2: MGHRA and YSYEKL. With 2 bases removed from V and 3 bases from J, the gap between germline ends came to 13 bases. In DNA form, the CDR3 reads TGCGCCAGCAGCCAAAGGTTCCCAGGGGACTATGGCTACACCTTC. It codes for CASSQRFPGDYGYTF.

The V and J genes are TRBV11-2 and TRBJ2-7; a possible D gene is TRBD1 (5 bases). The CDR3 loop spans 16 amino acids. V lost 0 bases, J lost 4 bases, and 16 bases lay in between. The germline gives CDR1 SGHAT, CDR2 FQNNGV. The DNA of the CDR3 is TGTGCCAGCAGCTTAGATCGATCTGGGGCCGGTTACGAGCAGTACTTC. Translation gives CASSLDRSGAGYEQYF.

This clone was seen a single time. The CDR3 DNA reads TGTGCCAGCAGTTACCTCCAGCAGGATCAGCCCCAGCATTTT. Translation: CASSYLQQDQPQHF. The chain recombines TRBV6-6 with TRBJ1-5, with unresolved D. Germline lookup yields CDR1 MNHNY and CDR2 SVGAGI (reference sequence). The CDR3 contains 14 residues. V was clipped by 2 bases and J by 5 bases, with 10 bases between them.